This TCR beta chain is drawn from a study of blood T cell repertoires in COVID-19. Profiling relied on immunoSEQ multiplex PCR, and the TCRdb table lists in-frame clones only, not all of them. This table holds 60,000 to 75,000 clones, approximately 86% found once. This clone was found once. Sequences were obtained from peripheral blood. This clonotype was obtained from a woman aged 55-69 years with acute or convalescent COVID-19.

The CDR3 sequence: CASSVSPQGTEAFF. The CDR3, as DNA: TGTGCCAGCAGCGTATCCCCTCAGGGCACTGAAGCTTTCTTT. The chain carries TRBV9 and TRBJ1-1; the D gene is possibly TRBD1 (5 bases). The CDR3 sequence is 14 residues long. Germline lookup yields CDR1 SGDLS and CDR2 YYNGEE. Trimming cost V 1 base and J 4 bases, with 11 bases left between them.